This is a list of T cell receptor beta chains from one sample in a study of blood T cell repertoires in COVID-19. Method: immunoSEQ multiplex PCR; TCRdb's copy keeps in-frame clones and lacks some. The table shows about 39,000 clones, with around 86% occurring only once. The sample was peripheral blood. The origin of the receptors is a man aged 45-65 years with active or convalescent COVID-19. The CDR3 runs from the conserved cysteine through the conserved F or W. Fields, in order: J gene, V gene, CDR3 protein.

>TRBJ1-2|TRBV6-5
CASRGGLQYGYTF
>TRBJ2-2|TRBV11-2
CASSFQNTGELFF
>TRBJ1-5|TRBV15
CATSRETGFDQPQHF
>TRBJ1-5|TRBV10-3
CAISVADTSAQHF
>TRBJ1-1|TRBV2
CAEGRGLNTEAFF
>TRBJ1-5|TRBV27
CASSSTSGQRSNQPQHF
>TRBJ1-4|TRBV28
CASNDRGREEKLFF
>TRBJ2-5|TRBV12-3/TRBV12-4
CASSRLGETQYF
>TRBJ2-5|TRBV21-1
CASSKAGAGGRGKTQYF
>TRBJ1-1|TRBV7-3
CASSEQVGTEAFF
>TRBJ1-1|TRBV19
CASKLYESTEAFF
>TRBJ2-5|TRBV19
CASSPSWTKETQYF
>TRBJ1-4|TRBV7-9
CASSLGQSNEKLFF
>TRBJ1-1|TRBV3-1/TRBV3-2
CASSQTQLEAFF
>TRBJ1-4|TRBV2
CASSKAGRGEKLFF
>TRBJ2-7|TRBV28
CASSLFGQGSYEQYF
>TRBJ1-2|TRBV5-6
CASSLFFRLRDTNYGYTF
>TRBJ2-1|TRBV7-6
CASSLDLAGGSNEQFF
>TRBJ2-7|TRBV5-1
CASSLPGQGALEQYF
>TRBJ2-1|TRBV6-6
CASSYSAGTSLIEQFF
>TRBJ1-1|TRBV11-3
CASSLDGQVAFF
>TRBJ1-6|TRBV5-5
CASSHNPRGSYNSPLHF
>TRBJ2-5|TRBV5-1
CASSLGLAGPTETQYF
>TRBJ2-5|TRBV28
CASSFTRTSGTQETQYF
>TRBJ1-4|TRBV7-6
CASSLETGGSATNEKLFF
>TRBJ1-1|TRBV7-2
CASSRGGGQGTEAFF
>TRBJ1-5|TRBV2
CASQNRENQPQHF
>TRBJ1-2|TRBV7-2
CASSFRTGLNYGYTF
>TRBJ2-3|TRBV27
CASSLDGRERTDTQYF
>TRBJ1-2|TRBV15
CATSRDKGLGYGYTF
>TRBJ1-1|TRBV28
CASSSSGGDGIAAFF
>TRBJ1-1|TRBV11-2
CASSFAGNTEAFF
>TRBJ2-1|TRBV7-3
CASSPLDSPNEQFF
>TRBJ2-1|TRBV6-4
CASTSGTGVVNEQFF
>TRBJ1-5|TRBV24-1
CATSDTTGAASNQPQHF
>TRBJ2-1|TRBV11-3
CASSDRTSSYNEQFF
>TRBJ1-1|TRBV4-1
CASALNTNTEAFF
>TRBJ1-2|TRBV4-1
CASSPQDFNYGYTF
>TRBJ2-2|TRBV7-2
CASSLNGGATTGELFF
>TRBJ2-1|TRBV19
CASTQQGAAYNEQFF